The 24 T cell receptor beta chains below were found in one sample sequenced in a study of OX40 agonist ivuxolimab in advanced cancers. Sequencing was performed with immunoSEQ multiplex PCR; in TCRdb, only in-frame clones are kept and a portion is missing. This sample has under 100,000 clones, with approximately 80% found just once. This specimen was CD4+ or CD8+ T cells sorted from blood, taken in a trial of the OX40 agonist ivuxolimab. These receptors all stem from an adult with an advanced solid tumor such as melanoma, head and neck, liver or kidney cancer.

This clone showed up just a few times. This sequence joins TRBV5-1 and TRBJ1-1; 7 bases fit TRBD1. The germline gives CDR1 SGHRS, CDR2 YFSETQ. The CDR3 covers 14 residues. After removal of 6 bases from V and 5 bases from J, the junction contained 10 bases not matched to a gene. CDR3 sequence: CASNTGAGGTEAFF. Here the CDR3 DNA reads TGCGCCAGCAACACAGGGGCAGGGGGAACTGAAGCTTTCTTT.

The chain is built from TRBV6-1 and TRBJ2-7; D unclear. Germline V gene sequence: CDR1 MNHNS, CDR2 SASEGT. Trimming left V 1 base short and J 12 bases short, with 10 bases between. The CDR3 is 11 amino acids. The CDR3 region has the DNA TGTGCCAGCAGTGAAGTTGGCAGGAGGTACTTC. This gives the protein CASSEVGRRYF.

The CDR3 protein is CASSEGRGYGYTF. The CDR3 nucleotides read TGTGCCAGCAGTGAAGGACGAGGCTATGGCTACACCTTC. V and J are TRBV2 and TRBJ1-2, with D hard to call. Trimming took 1 base from V and 4 from J, leaving 7 bases between them. The CDR3 runs 13 residues. CDR1 SNHLY and CDR2 FYNNEI come from the germline V gene.

This clone was recorded once. The CDR3 DNA follows: TGCGCCAGCAGCCAAGATCAAAGGGCAGGTGGCTACACCTTC. Its translation is CASSQDQRAGGYTF. V and J are TRBV4-3 and TRBJ1-2, with unresolved D. Germline values: CDR1 LGHNA, CDR2 YSLEER. V was trimmed by 0 bases and J by 7 bases, leaving 12 bases between them. The CDR3 is 14 amino acids.

The chain employs TRBV7-2 and TRBJ1-1, with D maybe TRBD1 (5 bases). The V gene lost 1 base and the J gene lost 1 base, with 10 bases spanning the gap. Germline V lookup: CDR1 SGHTA, CDR2 FQGNSA. The CDR3 extends over 15 amino acids. CDR3 amino acids: CASSLGGRENTEAFF. The CDR3 DNA is TGTGCCAGCAGCTTAGGGGGCAGGGAGAACACTGAAGCTTTCTTT.

J is TRBJ2-1 and V is TRBV4-3; 9 positions match TRBD2. The CDR3 consists of 16 residues. Germline V gives CDR1 LGHNA, CDR2 YSLEER. The ends lost 0 bases at V and 3 bases at J; junction bases unmatched: 3. The CDR3 here is CASSQDKRGDYNEQFF. Here the CDR3 DNA reads TGCGCCAGCAGCCAAGATAAGCGGGGGGACTACAATGAGCAGTTCTTC.

The rearrangement links TRBV11-2 to TRBJ1-2; the match to TRBD1 covers 8 bases. V trimming: 2 bases; J trimming: 8 bases; junction bases outside the gene matches: 4. Per germline, CDR1 SGHAT and CDR2 FQNNGV. The CDR3 runs to 13 residues. The CDR3 nucleotides are TGTGCCAGCAGCTTACAGGGGGCGGGAGGCTACACCTTC. It encodes CASSLQGAGGYTF.

The chain employs TRBV4-1 and TRBJ2-1, with D perhaps matching TRBD2 (5 bases). The V and J ends lost 5 bases and 8 bases respectively, with 19 bases between them. The CDR3 has 15 amino acids. The germline CDR1 and CDR2 sequences are MGHRA and YSYEKL. The CDR3 DNA reads as TGCGCCAGCAGCGTCGGACTTTCCCGGGCAGATGAGCAGTTCTTC. Encoded protein: CASSVGLSRADEQFF.

The gene calls are TRBV5-4 and TRBJ2-6; the D is unclear. The germline V gene encodes CDR1 SGHNT and CDR2 YYREEE (reference sequence). Trimming pared 7 bases from V and 5 bases from J, leaving 22 bases between. The length of the CDR3 is 17 residues. The CDR3 reads CASCRTSRQSRANVLTF. Here the CDR3 DNA reads TGTGCCAGCTGCCGTACGTCCAGACAAAGTCGGGCCAACGTCCTGACTTTC.

This rearrangement joins TRBV5-1 to TRBJ2-7; D assignment may be TRBD1 or TRBD2 (6 bases each). This CDR3 is built from 15 residues. V was shortened by 4 bases and J by 2 bases, with 16 bases between the two germline ends. CDR1 and CDR2 from the germline V gene are SGHRS and YFSETQ. The DNA of the CDR3 is TGCGCCAGCAGCATAGAGACGGGGGCAGCCTACGAGCAGTACTTC. Residues: CASSIETGAAYEQYF.

This clone occurred a few times. The rearrangement uses TRBV25-1 and TRBJ1-6; D not certain. Between the trimmed V and J ends, which lost 2 bases and 10 bases, there was a span of 12 bases. The CDR3 has 14 residues. Germline lookup yields CDR1 MGHDK and CDR2 SYGVNS. The CDR3 sequence is CASSERGRGSPLHF. CDR3 DNA sequence: TGTGCCAGCAGTGAACGGGGTAGAGGCTCACCCCTCCACTTT.

The chain combines TRBV18 with TRBJ1-6; tentative D call: TRBD1 (6 bases). Trimming pared 2 bases from V and 6 bases from J, leaving 14 bases between. Per the germline V gene, CDR1 is KGHSH and CDR2 is LQKENI. The length of the CDR3 is 16 residues. The CDR3 region has the DNA TGTGCCAGCTCACCAAAGGACAGCCCCCGTAATTCACCCCTCCACTTT. Amino acid sequence: CASSPKDSPRNSPLHF.

The chain links TRBV4-1 to TRBJ1-2; D call uncertain. There are 15 residues in the CDR3. V was pared by 1 base and J by 2 bases, with 11 bases between. Germline values: CDR1 MGHRA, CDR2 YSYEKL. The CDR3 nucleotides read TGCGCCAGCAGCCAAGCCCCAACGGGGAACTATGGCTACACCTTC. It codes for CASSQAPTGNYGYTF.

This clone appeared a single time. The V and J genes are TRBV7-2 and TRBJ1-1; no firm D call. This CDR3 has 14 amino acids. Trimming removed 8 bases from V and 8 bases from J, with 21 bases in between. The germline V gene encodes CDR1 SGHTA and CDR2 FQGNSA. The DNA of the CDR3 is TGTGCCAGCTCAACCCCCGGGGTTCATGCGGAAGCTTTCTTT. It encodes CASSTPGVHAEAFF.

The V and J genes are TRBV9 and TRBJ1-1; a weak D match, TRBD1 (5 bases). The length of the CDR3 is 13 residues. V dropped 0 bases and J dropped 3 bases, with 6 bases sitting between them. The V gene's germline CDR1 is SGDLS and CDR2 YYNGEE. The CDR3 reads CASSVEGYTEAFF. The CDR3 nucleotides are TGTGCCAGCAGCGTAGAGGGGTACACTGAAGCTTTCTTT.

V gene TRBV7-6 combines with J gene TRBJ2-1, with TRBD2 matching 10 bases. The CDR3 extends over 16 amino acids. The V and J ends lost 5 bases and 0 bases, in that order; junction bases with no gene match: 4. Germline CDR1 and CDR2: SGHVS and FNYEAQ. The CDR3 DNA follows: TGTGCCAGCAGCAACCCTAGCGGGAGCTCCTACAATGAGCAGTTCTTC. This sequence encodes CASSNPSGSSYNEQFF. Together with reference TRBV7-6 and TRBJ2-1, the CDR3 gives the full variable domain: GAGVSQSPRYKVTKRGQDVALRCDPISGHVSLYWYRQALGQGPEFLTYFNYEAQQDKSGLPNDRFSAERPEGSISTLTIQRTEQRDSAMYRCASSNPSGSSYNEQFFGPGTRLTVL.

The chain recombines TRBV19 with TRBJ1-5; 7 nucleotides align to TRBD1. CDR3 length: 18 residues. Germline values: CDR1 LNHDA, CDR2 SQIVND (reference sequence). V gave up 6 bases and J gave up 4 bases; unmatched junction bases: 18. CDR3 in amino acids: CASSLYAPQGSRNQPQHF. The CDR3 DNA is TGTGCCAGTAGCCTCTATGCCCCACAGGGGTCCAGGAATCAGCCCCAGCATTTT.

As regards this clone: This same CDR3 is encoded by further DNA sequences in the sample. This chain links TRBV18 with TRBJ2-7; D gene ambiguous. Germline values: CDR1 KGHSH, CDR2 LQKENI. This CDR3 is built from 12 residues. The germline V and J ends were trimmed by 6 bases and 0 bases, with 6 bases remaining between them. The CDR3 nucleotides are TGTGCCAGCTCGCCCGACTCCTACGAGCAGTACTTC. It encodes CASSPDSYEQYF.

This rearrangement joins TRBV18 to TRBJ2-7, with 7 bases lining up with TRBD2. Germline CDR1 and CDR2: KGHSH and LQKENI. The CDR3 totals 15 residues. V lost 3 bases to trimming and J lost 7 bases; unmatched junction nucleotides: 12. CDR3 residues: CASSPKDAPGGEQYF. The DNA of the CDR3 is TGTGCCAGCTCACCGAAGGACGCCCCGGGGGGTGAGCAGTACTTC.

The chain links TRBV6-1 to TRBJ1-1; the D is unclear. The CDR3 covers 14 residues. Germline V gene lookup returns CDR1 MNHNS and CDR2 SASEGT. V lost 3 bases and J lost 0, with 8 bases in between. CDR3 amino acids: CASSDGILNTEAFF. The CDR3 DNA reads as TGTGCCAGCAGTGATGGGATCCTGAACACTGAAGCTTTCTTT.

V gene TRBV5-1 combines with J gene TRBJ2-5; 9 bases are a match to TRBD1. The DNA end lines up better with TRBJ2-7; the J call may be wrong. From germline, CDR1 is SGHRS and CDR2 YFSETQ. CDR3 size: 16 residues. The CDR3 here is CASSHYSGTGSYEQYF. The CDR3 bases are TGCGCCAGCAGCCATTATTCCGGGACAGGGTCCTACGAGCAGTACTTC.

Only a few counts were recorded for this clone. This rearrangement joins TRBV21-1 to TRBJ1-5. TRBV21-1 is shown as a pseudogene. This CDR3 has 14 residues. The CDR3 sequence: CASSKLPQNQPQHF. CDR3 nucleotide sequence: TGTGCCAGCAGCAAACTTCCTCAAAATCAGCCCCAGCATTTT.

The V gene is TRBV10-1, the J gene TRBJ2-1; D is unresolved. The CDR3 sequence is 11 residues long. The germline gives CDR1 WNHNN, CDR2 SYGVQD (reference sequence). Trimming pared 4 bases from V and 8 bases from J, leaving 6 bases between. The CDR3 sequence is CASSGSHEQFF. Here the CDR3 DNA reads TGCGCCAGCAGTGGGTCCCATGAGCAGTTCTTC.

The V gene is TRBV7-9, the J gene TRBJ2-7; D is uncertain. The length of the CDR3 is 13 residues. V was cut by 4 bases and J by 6 bases, with 13 bases left in between. Germline V gene sequence: CDR1 SEHNR, CDR2 FQNEAQ (reference sequence). Here the CDR3 DNA reads TGTGCCAGCAGCTACAAAGCGACGCCCGAGCAGTACTTC. Its protein product is CASSYKATPEQYF.